The TCR beta chain under discussion was sequenced for a study of neurological immune-mediated disorders. V gave up 4 bases and J gave up 2 bases; unmatched junction bases: 5. Germline CDR1 is KGHDR and CDR2 is SFDVKD. This CDR3 contains 17 residues. Specified time point: longitudinal time-point 1 (baseline). Volunteers attending a blood bank in Maryland, USA, served as healthy controls. Study-wide findings and caveats: TCR clonal expansion peaked in HTLV-1-associated myelopathy patients and was lowest in multiple sclerosis patients.

This clonotype was counted ten times or more. Its antigen is not identified. TCRdb itself ran the 5' RACE reads through MiXCR, one entry per CDR3 protein. The sample records under 90,000 distinct CDR3 sequences, roughly 10% being singletons. The V call is TRBV24-1, the J call TRBJ2-3; 13 positions agree with TRBD2. The receptor's source is a man under 40 in good health. Sequencing was carried out using PBMCs. CDR3 coding DNA: TGTGCCACCAGTGACATGGGACTAGCGGGGCCCACAGATACGCAGTATTTT. Its translation: CATSDMGLAGPTDTQYF.